Included here is one T cell receptor (beta chain) sequence, with context. Its antigen is not known. The data were obtained in a study of CD8+ T cells in alopecia areata. Points from the study as a whole: Resident alphabeta T cells of normal skin are also sequenced in scalp samples. Clonality in lesional scalp, especially alopecia totalis/universalis, exceeded that of normal scalp. Compared with mice, patients displayed less clear TCR sharing, possibly for HLA-related reasons.

Trimming removed 1 base at V and 4 bases at J, with 18 bases between. The CDR3 is made up of 17 amino acids. Germline CDR1 SGHDN, CDR2 FVKESK. CD4+ cells underwent sorting into CD25+CD127- cells for five patients. RNA extraction and reverse transcription yielded cDNA as sequencing template. Here immunoSEQ multiplex PCR was the method, and the copy in TCRdb shows in-frame clones only, minus some. The profile shows some 14,000 clones, 58% of them singletons. The TCR was taken from a human donor with alopecia areata. The genes are TRBV14 and TRBJ2-3, with a possible D match to TRBD2 (6 bases). The sequenced sample consisted of CD4+ Tregs sorted from blood. CDR3 bases: TGTGCCAGCAGCCAAGGCCTAACTCGGGAGAGGGCAGATACGCAGTATTTT. Its protein product is CASSQGLTRERADTQYF.